What follows are 21 T cell receptor beta chains derived from one specimen sequenced in a study of blood T cell repertoires in COVID-19. Data came from immunoSEQ multiplex PCR; TCRdb stores just in-frame clones and leaves some out. The table records approximately 120,000 clones, about 89% of them present only once. Sequencing was done on a sample of peripheral blood. These receptors originate from a human donor with acute or convalescent COVID-19. The donor label of this sample is uncertain.

The J gene is TRBJ2-5, the V gene TRBV7-3; D unresolved. This CDR3 spans 14 amino acids. V lost 5 bases to trimming and J lost 2 bases, with 12 bases between them. Germline lookup yields CDR1 SGHTA and CDR2 FQGTGA. CDR3 sequence (DNA): TGTGCCAGCAGCCTCTCTGGCGGACAAGAGACCCAGTACTTC. Encoded protein: CASSLSGGQETQYF.

A few counts support this clone. V usage is TRBV2 and J usage is TRBJ2-1; the match to TRBD1 covers 7 bases. Unmatched junction bases numbered 10, after V lost 10 bases and J lost 1 base. The CDR3 sequence is 15 residues long. Germline lookup yields CDR1 SNHLY and CDR2 FYNNEI. CDR3 in amino acids: CATSLRDSSYNEQFF. The CDR3 coding sequence is TGTGCCACCTCTCTCCGGGACAGTTCCTACAATGAGCAGTTCTTC.

The J gene is TRBJ2-1, the V gene TRBV6-2 or TRBV6-3; D perhaps matches TRBD1 (6 bases). Looked up from germline, CDR1 is MNHEY and CDR2 is SVGEGT. V dropped 0 bases and J dropped 0 bases, with 18 bases sitting between them. The CDR3 loop spans 19 amino acids. The DNA of the CDR3 is TGTGCCAGCAGTTACTCGGCTTTCCCGACAGGTAGCTCCTACAATGAGCAGTTCTTC. This gives the protein CASSYSAFPTGSSYNEQFF.

This sequence joins TRBV20-1 and TRBJ2-7; D is unresolved. Germline CDR1 DFQATT, CDR2 SNEGSKA (reference sequence). Trimming shortened V by 2 bases and J by 5 bases, and 7 bases separated the two germline ends. The length of the CDR3 is 11 residues. The CDR3 here is CSARMEHEQYF. Written as DNA, the CDR3 is TGCAGTGCTAGAATGGAGCACGAGCAGTACTTC.

The V gene is TRBV20-1, the J gene TRBJ2-7; D uncertain. V lost 5 bases to trimming and J lost 2 bases, with 7 bases between them. The germline CDR1 and CDR2 sequences are DFQATT and SNEGSKA (reference sequence). This CDR3 has 11 amino acids. CDR3 residues: CSAVGTYEQYF. The CDR3 DNA reads TGCAGTGCTGTCGGTACCTACGAGCAGTACTTC.

This sequence joins TRBV29-1 and TRBJ1-1; D unclear. This CDR3 spans 13 amino acids. The ends were cut back, 4 bases at V and 1 base at J, with 10 bases in the middle. Germline CDR1 SQVTM, CDR2 ANQGSEA. The CDR3 sequence is CSVVVPENTEAFF. For the CDR3, the DNA is TGCAGCGTTGTTGTGCCAGAGAACACTGAAGCTTTCTTT.

V usage is TRBV6-5 and J usage is TRBJ1-6; 9 bases align to TRBD1. Germline V lookup: CDR1 MNHEY, CDR2 SVGAGI. The length of the CDR3 is 14 residues. The V gene end was trimmed by 6 bases and the J gene end by 10 bases; junction bases not matched to a gene: 7. CDR3: CASRGQGLRSPLHF. CDR3 nucleotides: TGTGCCAGCAGGGGACAGGGTTTGCGATCACCCCTCCACTTT.

V usage is TRBV6-2 or TRBV6-3 and J usage is TRBJ1-5; 7 nucleotides match TRBD1. The germline V gene encodes CDR1 MNHEY and CDR2 SVGEGT. Germline trimming cut 6 bases from V and 4 bases from J; bases unmatched to any gene: 9. This CDR3 is built from 15 residues. Written as DNA, the CDR3 is TGTGCCAGCAGCCCCCCGACAGGGTCAAATCAGCCCCAGCATTTT. This translates into CASSPPTGSNQPQHF.

This CDR3 reads CASSLGMNAGMKETQYF. CDR3 bases: TGCGCCAGCAGCTTGGGTATGAACGCAGGGATGAAAGAGACCCAGTACTTC. The chain has TRBV5-1 and TRBJ2-5; D may be TRBD1 (5 bases). Germline V lookup: CDR1 SGHRS, CDR2 YFSETQ. The CDR3 runs to 17 residues. The germline V and J ends were trimmed by 0 bases and 3 bases, with 18 bases remaining between them.

The V call is TRBV11-2, the J call TRBJ1-6; the D gene is possibly TRBD1 (5 bases). CDR1 is SGHAT, CDR2 FQNNGV, per germline. With 6 bases removed from V and 6 bases from J, the gap between germline ends came to 12 bases. This CDR3 region has 14 residues. The CDR3 loop reads CASRMIRGNSPLHF. Here the CDR3 DNA reads TGTGCCAGCAGGATGATAAGGGGTAATTCACCCCTCCACTTT.

This clone was seen only once. CDR3 protein: CASSSSGTGNYGYTF. Written as DNA, the CDR3 is TGTGCCAGCAGTTCTTCCGGGACTGGTAACTATGGCTACACCTTC. The chain is built from TRBV28 and TRBJ1-2; D perhaps matches TRBD1 (5 bases). V was pared by 4 bases and J by 1 base, with 13 bases between. The germline V gene has CDR1 MDHEN and CDR2 SYDVKM. The CDR3 has 15 residues.

The chain uses TRBV5-4 and TRBJ2-2, with TRBD1 matching 10 bases. CDR3 length: 15 residues. Germline V gene lookup returns CDR1 SGHNT and CDR2 YYREEE (reference sequence). V dropped 4 bases and J dropped 3; count of bases not matched to a gene: 3. In nucleotides, the CDR3 is TGTGCCAGCAGCACCGGGACAGGGGACACCGGGGAGCTGTTTTTT. Translation: CASSTGTGDTGELFF.

The chain has TRBV7-9 and TRBJ2-3; D uncertain. Germline V lookup: CDR1 SEHNR, CDR2 FQNEAQ (reference sequence). V lost 4 bases and J 0 bases, leaving 8 bases between the germline ends. The CDR3 is 14 amino acids. This chain's CDR3 is CASSSRPSTDTQYF. CDR3 bases: TGTGCCAGCAGCTCGCGTCCAAGCACAGATACGCAGTATTTT. Together with reference TRBV7-9 and TRBJ2-3, the CDR3 gives the full variable domain: DTGVSQNPRHKITKRGQNVTFRCDPISEHNRLYWYRQTLGQGPEFLTYFQNEAQLEKSRLLSDRFSAERPKGSFSTLEIQRTEQGDSAMYLCASSSRPSTDTQYFGPGTRLTVL.

The rearrangement links TRBV7-8 to TRBJ2-1, with D possibly being TRBD1 (6 bases). The germline V gene has CDR1 SGHVS and CDR2 FQNEAQ. Trimming pared 4 bases from V and 8 bases from J, leaving 21 bases between. There are 16 residues in the CDR3. The CDR3 is CASSSGLGQVVYEQFF. The CDR3 nucleotides read TGTGCCAGCAGCTCCGGTCTGGGACAAGTGGTCTATGAGCAGTTCTTC.

CDR3 loop: CASSFEGVGYGYTF. CDR3 DNA: TGCGCCAGCAGCTTCGAGGGGGTCGGATATGGCTACACCTTC. This chain uses TRBV5-1 with TRBJ1-2, with a weak D call TRBD1 (6 bases). Trimming took 2 bases from V and 5 from J, leaving 13 bases between them. The V gene's germline CDR1 is SGHRS and CDR2 YFSETQ. The CDR3 sequence is 14 residues long.

The chain has TRBV28 and TRBJ2-7, with 10 bases that match TRBD1. The CDR3 runs 16 residues. The junction had 11 bases not matched to a gene; V was cut back by 5 bases and J by 4 bases. Germline CDR1 reads MDHEN; CDR2 reads SYDVKM. DNA of the CDR3: TGTGCCAGCAGTACGCTTCGACAGGGGGCTGGATACGAGCAGTACTTC. This encodes CASSTLRQGAGYEQYF.

The rearrangement uses TRBV28 and TRBJ2-2; TRBD1 matches at 8 bases. Germline trimming cut 5 bases from V and 1 base from J; bases unmatched to any gene: 3. Germline V gene lookup returns CDR1 MDHEN and CDR2 SYDVKM. The CDR3 is 15 amino acids. The CDR3 DNA reads as TGTGCCAGCAGTCCCGGGACAGGGAACACCGGGGAGCTGTTTTTT. As protein: CASSPGTGNTGELFF.

CDR3: CASSLDGGASYEQYF. The CDR3 region has the DNA TGTGCCAGCAGCTTAGATGGGGGCGCCTCCTACGAGCAGTACTTC. This chain uses TRBV7-2 with TRBJ2-7, with D possibly being TRBD1 (6 bases). V lost 1 base, J lost 0 bases, and 10 bases lay in between. In germline, CDR1 is SGHTA, CDR2 FQGNSA. CDR3 length equals 15 residues.

The rearrangement links TRBV5-8 to TRBJ1-5, with TRBD1 matching over 8 bases. The V gene's germline CDR1 is SGHTS and CDR2 YDEGEE. The CDR3 has 17 amino acids. V gave up 0 bases and J gave up 2 bases; unmatched junction bases: 7. CDR3 loop: CASSLGAGGYGNQPQHF. CDR3 nucleotide sequence: TGTGCCAGCAGCTTGGGAGCAGGGGGCTATGGCAATCAGCCCCAGCATTTT.

V usage is TRBV19 and J usage is TRBJ2-5; TRBD2 might be the D (6 bases). V lost 0 bases to trimming and J lost 10 bases, with 15 bases between them. This CDR3 has 14 amino acids. Germline loops: CDR1 LNHDA, CDR2 SQIVND (reference sequence). CDR3 nucleotide sequence: TGTGCCAGTAGTATAGAGACCGGAGGGGATAGCCAGTACTTC. This encodes CASSIETGGDSQYF.

The chain combines TRBV14 with TRBJ2-1; D might be TRBD2 (5 bases). Germline loops: CDR1 SGHDN, CDR2 FVKESK. Trimming removed 0 bases from V and 3 bases from J, with 12 bases in between. CDR3 length: 16 residues. The CDR3 reads CASSQDGWEHYNEQFF. The CDR3, as DNA: TGTGCCAGCAGCCAAGATGGGTGGGAGCACTACAATGAGCAGTTCTTC.